This T cell receptor (beta chain) comes out of a study of human T cells and chemical hapten exposure. Time point given: pre-sensitization, week 0. Specified treatment: therapeutic diphenylcyclopropenone sensitization with weekly scalp DPC. Unfractionated whole blood yielded total RNA. This clonotype was detected only a few times. V dropped 2 bases and J dropped 7; count of bases not matched to a gene: 10. This CDR3 is 16 amino acids long. The germline V gene encodes CDR1 SEHNR and CDR2 FQNEAQ (reference sequence). As the library was built, unique molecular identifiers were attached to individual cDNA molecules. TCRdb ran MiXCR on the RACE reads and lists one entry per CDR3 protein. The top ten clones hold 2.5% to 3% of a sample with some 360,000 distinct CDR3 sequences, 5% to 6.5% of them seen once.

The material sequenced was whole blood, taken in connection with sensitization to the hapten diphenylcyclopropenone (DPC). This TCR derives from a woman in her 50s with alopecia areata. Some clones in this sample may be carry-over from other donors' samples. The chain employs TRBV7-9 and TRBJ2-1; 8 bases are a match to TRBD2. The CDR3 sequence: CASSLFSAGERNEQFF. For the CDR3, the DNA is TGTGCCAGCAGCTTATTTTCAGCGGGAGAAAGGAATGAGCAGTTCTTC.